The clone carrying this T cell receptor beta chain was observed a handful of times. As handled by the study authors: Reference gene primers were amplified, and this amplification served to estimate nucleated cell counts. Sequencing used immunoSEQ multiplex PCR; TCRdb keeps in-frame clones, though not all of them. V and J calls and clone size are as listed in that table; D and trimming were resolved from the DNA. The sample carries roughly 180,000 clones, approximately 86% recorded once. These data are taken from a study of blood T cell repertoires in COVID-19. Overall study: T cells, B-cell-depleted T cells, or PBMCs provided the cDNA or gDNA that served as material.

The CDR3 runs 18 residues. CDR1 and CDR2 from the germline V gene are GTSNPN and SVGIG (reference sequence). J gave up 1 base and V 0 bases, and 8 bases lay outside the gene matches. Sequenced material: peripheral blood. The sequence derives from a man aged 18-30 years with acute or convalescent COVID-19. The chain has TRBV30 and TRBJ2-6; TRBD2 aligns across 8 bases. Here the CDR3 reads CAWSVLGGGLSGANVLTF. In DNA form, the CDR3 reads TGTGCCTGGAGTGTACTCGGCGGGGGGCTTTCTGGGGCCAACGTCCTGACTTTC.